A single sample is the source of the 13 T cell receptor beta chains below, sequenced in a study of shared clonotypes between healthy human individuals. Sequencing used immunoSEQ multiplex PCR; TCRdb keeps in-frame clones, though not all of them. The sample includes about 2.1 million clones, around 93% of them seen just once. Positively selected for CCR7, the CD45RO-negative cells used as naive CD8 cells excluded terminally differentiated effector memory CD45RA+ cells. Material: naive CD8+ T cells from PBMCs. The receptors come from a man aged 18 to 29 in good health. Some clones in this sample may be carry-over from other donors' samples.

Only one count was recorded for this clone. The chain carries TRBV9 and TRBJ1-3, with D perhaps matching TRBD1 (5 bases). The CDR3 has 15 residues. The V gene's germline CDR1 is SGDLS and CDR2 YYNGEE. V lost 8 bases to trimming and J lost 3 bases, with 18 bases between them. The CDR3 DNA sequence: TGTGCCAGTGGGACGAACCCCTCTGGTGGAAACACCATATATTTT. It encodes CASGTNPSGGNTIYF. The variable domain in full, completed from reference TRBV9 and TRBJ1-3, reads DSGVTQTPKHLITATGQRVTLRCSPRSGDLSVYWYQQSLDQGLQFLIQYYNGEERAKGNILERFSAQQFPDLHSELNLSSLELGDSALYFCASGTNPSGGNTIYFGEGSWLTVV.

The rearrangement uses TRBV28 and TRBJ1-4; possible D gene TRBD1, 5 bases. The V gene's germline CDR1 is MDHEN and CDR2 SYDVKM. This CDR3 spans 16 amino acids. The germline V and J ends were trimmed by 5 bases and 0 bases, with 13 bases remaining between them. CDR3 sequence reads: CASSPGTVATNEKLFF. Here the CDR3 DNA reads TGTGCCAGCAGTCCCGGGACTGTTGCAACTAATGAAAAACTGTTTTTT.

V is TRBV7-9 and J is TRBJ2-2; D might be TRBD1 or TRBD2, each matching 5 bases. The V gene's germline CDR1 is SEHNR and CDR2 FQNEAQ (reference sequence). The CDR3 sequence is 14 residues long. V was trimmed by 5 bases and J by 7 bases, leaving 14 bases between them. CDR3 in DNA: TGTGCCAGCAGCGCAACCGGGGCGAACGGGGAGCTGTTTTTT. It specifies CASSATGANGELFF.

This chain uses TRBV15 with TRBJ1-4; the D is unclear. The CDR3 consists of 13 residues. The V gene's germline CDR1 is LNHNV and CDR2 YYDKDF (reference sequence). V lost 2 bases to trimming and J lost 5 bases, with 6 bases between them. CDR3 amino acids: CATSRQENEKLFF. In nucleotides, the CDR3 is TGTGCCACCAGCAGACAGGAAAATGAAAAACTGTTTTTT.

With regard to this clone: The identical CDR3 is also encoded by other nucleotide sequences in the sample. The rearrangement uses TRBV27 and TRBJ2-1; D ambiguous. This CDR3 spans 11 amino acids. The germline V gene encodes CDR1 MNHEY and CDR2 SMNVEV (reference sequence). V lost 2 bases, J lost 8 bases, and 4 bases lay in between. The CDR3 spells CASSLGDEQFF. CDR3 DNA: TGTGCCAGCAGTTTAGGGGATGAGCAGTTCTTC.

The J gene is TRBJ2-2, the V gene TRBV5-4; D call uncertain. Germline loops: CDR1 SGHNT, CDR2 YYREEE (reference sequence). V shed 0 bases and J shed 5 bases, with 8 bases lying between them. The CDR3 is 14 amino acids. The CDR3 DNA is TGTGCCAGCAGCTTGGGACCTCGAACCGGGGAGCTGTTTTTT. Translated: CASSLGPRTGELFF.

As for this clone: The sample carries other DNA sequences with the same CDR3. V usage is TRBV15 and J usage is TRBJ2-3; D ambiguous. The V gene's germline CDR1 is LNHNV and CDR2 YYDKDF (reference sequence). V shed 0 bases and J shed 0 bases, with 7 bases lying between them. This CDR3 region has 15 residues. The CDR3 DNA follows: TGTGCCACCAGCAGAGAGGGCGGAAGCACAGATACGCAGTATTTT. Amino acid sequence: CATSREGGSTDTQYF.

V is TRBV6-6 and J is TRBJ2-7; D is unclear. Trimming took off 2 bases at V and 0 bases at J, with 11 bases between the two ends. CDR1 and CDR2 from the germline V gene are MNHNY and SVGAGI (reference sequence). The CDR3 extends over 15 amino acids. CDR3 bases: TGTGCCAGCAGTTACGCAGCATCCTTCTCCTACGAGCAGTACTTC. Protein product: CASSYAASFSYEQYF.

J is TRBJ2-7 and V is TRBV9; TRBD2 aligns across 11 bases. The CDR3 extends over 14 amino acids. Losses at the gene ends were 2 bases for V and 7 bases for J; bases not matched to a gene: 5. In germline, CDR1 is SGDLS, CDR2 YYNGEE. DNA of the CDR3: TGTGCCAGCAGCGTTAGCGGGGGGGGTCAAGAGCAGTACTTC. Translated, it gives CASSVSGGGQEQYF.

This chain links TRBV9 with TRBJ2-1; D is unclear. The germline V gene encodes CDR1 SGDLS and CDR2 YYNGEE. Trimming shortened V by 4 bases and J by 1 base, and 15 bases separated the two germline ends. The CDR3 contains 16 residues. CDR3 sequence reads: CASSREMEGSYNEQFF. The CDR3 nucleotides are TGTGCCAGCAGCCGAGAGATGGAAGGGTCCTACAATGAGCAGTTCTTC.

This clone was observed a single time. The chain combines TRBV14 with TRBJ2-3; no definite D call. CDR3 length: 13 residues. Germline values: CDR1 SGHDN, CDR2 FVKESK. V was cut by 4 bases and J by 2 bases, with 7 bases left in between. The CDR3 is CASSRTFTDTQYF. The CDR3 DNA sequence: TGTGCCAGCAGCCGAACCTTCACAGATACGCAGTATTTT.

The V gene is TRBV6-7, the J gene TRBJ2-2; 12 bases are a match to TRBD2. TRBV6-7 is an open reading frame whose function is uncertain. Losses at the gene ends were 4 bases for V and 1 base for J; bases not matched to a gene: 1. This CDR3 is built from 16 residues. CDR3 nucleotides: TGTGCCAGCAGTTCGGGACTAGCGGGGAACACCGGGGAGCTGTTTTTT. This translates into CASSSGLAGNTGELFF.

The chain uses TRBV25-1 and TRBJ1-2; tentatively, D is TRBD1 (6 bases). The germline gives CDR1 MGHDK, CDR2 SYGVNS. The CDR3 runs 14 residues. The V and J ends lost 7 bases and 4 bases respectively, with 16 bases between them. Here the CDR3 reads CASIPRGSIYGYTF. CDR3 sequence (DNA): TGTGCCAGCATCCCAAGGGGGAGCATCTATGGCTACACCTTC.